This passage covers 25 T cell receptor beta chains from one sample sequenced in a study of cytomegalovirus exposure and HLA in healthy donors. The primer mix had 60 Vbeta and 13 Jbeta primers. Sequencing used immunoSEQ multiplex PCR; TCRdb keeps in-frame clones, though not all of them. The sample consists of roughly 200,000 clones, about 78% of them appearing once. Material for sequencing was PBMCs. The origin of the receptors is a middle-aged man in good health and CMV-seronegative.

The rearrangement joins TRBV6-5 to TRBJ1-6; D not certain. The CDR3 has 13 amino acids. The germline V gene has CDR1 MNHEY and CDR2 SVGAGI. The ends were cut back, 0 bases at V and 10 bases at J, with 7 bases in the middle. The CDR3 region is CASSYSTGSPLHF. The CDR3 DNA is TGTGCCAGCAGTTACTCGACTGGCTCACCCCTCCACTTT.

The chain couples TRBV30 to TRBJ2-1; TRBD2 matches at 11 bases. The J segment lost 1 base and the V segment lost 5 bases, leaving 1 base of the junction unmatched. The CDR3 runs to 14 residues. Germline values: CDR1 GTSNPN, CDR2 SVGIG (reference sequence). CDR3 residues: CAWSSGRSYNEQFF. The CDR3 region has the DNA TGTGCCTGGTCTAGCGGGAGGTCCTACAATGAGCAGTTCTTC.

The chain has TRBV27 and TRBJ2-6, with D possibly being TRBD1 (5 bases). V lost 0 bases, J lost 3 bases, and 12 bases lay in between. Per the germline V gene, CDR1 is MNHEY and CDR2 is SMNVEV (reference sequence). The CDR3 totals 17 residues. For the CDR3, the DNA is TGTGCCAGCAGTTTATCATCAGGGCTCTATGGGGCCAACGTCCTGACTTTC. Protein sequence: CASSLSSGLYGANVLTF.

The V gene is TRBV5-6, the J gene TRBJ2-4; 7 bases line up with TRBD2. The CDR3 is 13 residues long. Germline CDR1 and CDR2: SGHDT and YYEEEE. V was pared by 7 bases and J by 8 bases, with 9 bases of the junction left unmatched. CDR3 DNA sequence: TGTGCCAGCGGGGGGGACGGTCGGGACATTCAGTACTTC. As protein: CASGGDGRDIQYF.

This chain uses TRBV27 with TRBJ2-7, with 8 bases aligning to TRBD1. This CDR3 spans 15 amino acids. CDR1 and CDR2 from the germline V gene are MNHEY and SMNVEV (reference sequence). The junction had 8 bases not matched to a gene; V was cut back by 4 bases and J by 3 bases. CDR3 DNA: TGTGCCAGCAGTTCCGCCGGGACAGGCTTCTACGAGCAGTACTTC. It specifies CASSSAGTGFYEQYF.

This clone has a single count. This rearrangement joins TRBV2 to TRBJ2-2; no reliable D call. Trimming stripped 8 bases from V and 1 base from J, with 11 bases between. The CDR3 runs 14 residues. CDR1 and CDR2 (germline): SNHLY, FYNNEI. Here the CDR3 DNA reads TGTGCCAGCCAGTTATCATTGAACACCGGGGAGCTGTTTTTT. Translated, it gives CASQLSLNTGELFF.

V and J are TRBV5-6 and TRBJ2-3; 12 positions agree with TRBD1. The germline V gene encodes CDR1 SGHDT and CDR2 YYEEEE. This CDR3 contains 17 residues. V shed 2 bases and J 3 bases; nucleotides not matched to a gene: 7. In DNA, the CDR3 is TGTGCCAGCAGCTTAATGGGGACAGGGGGCGCGACAGATACGCAGTATTTT. Encoded protein: CASSLMGTGGATDTQYF.

In DNA form, the CDR3 reads TGTGCCAGCAGCACAACAACGGGAGAGACAGATACGCAGTATTTT. This codes for CASSTTTGETDTQYF. The V gene is TRBV7-8, the J gene TRBJ2-3; maybe TRBD2 (6 bases). Germline V gene sequence: CDR1 SGHVS, CDR2 FQNEAQ. Trimming cost V 5 bases and J 3 bases, with 15 bases left between them. The length of the CDR3 is 15 residues.

This rearrangement joins TRBV5-5 to TRBJ1-2; D possibly corresponds to TRBD1 (6 bases). Germline V gene sequence: CDR1 SGHKS, CDR2 YYEKEE (reference sequence). The CDR3 covers 14 residues. Trimming removed 4 bases from V and 4 bases from J, with 14 bases in between. CDR3 sequence: CASSTKQGGYGYTF. In nucleotides, the CDR3 is TGTGCCAGCAGCACAAAACAGGGCGGCTATGGCTACACCTTC. Looking up the rest from reference TRBV5-5 and TRBJ1-2 gives the full variable domain: DAGVTQSPTHLIKTRGQQVTLRCSPISGHKSVSWYQQVLGQGPQFIFQYYEKEERGRGNFPDRFSARQFPNYSSELNVNALLLGDSALYLCASSTKQGGYGYTFGSGTRLTVV.

The genes are TRBV21-1 and TRBJ2-5; TRBD2 reflects the table's D call only, with no check against the DNA. TRBV21-1 is assigned pseudogene status. This CDR3 contains 13 residues. CDR3 DNA: TGTGCCAGCAACAACAGGAGGGGAGAGACCCAGTACTTC. This translates into CASNNRRGETQYF.

This clone has just a few counts. J is TRBJ2-3 and V is TRBV6-5, with 9 bases aligning to TRBD2. Per the germline V gene, CDR1 is MNHEY and CDR2 is SVGAGI. The CDR3 consists of 15 residues. After removal of 3 bases from V and 2 bases from J, the junction contained 3 bases not matched to a gene. In nucleotides, the CDR3 is TGTGCCAGCAGTTATTTAGCGGGGGCCACAGATACGCAGTATTTT. Translating gives CASSYLAGATDTQYF.

The V and J genes are TRBV9 and TRBJ1-3, with TRBD1 as a possible D gene (6 bases). CDR3 size: 16 residues. Germline V gives CDR1 SGDLS, CDR2 YYNGEE. Between the trimmed V and J ends, which lost 0 bases and 1 base, there was a span of 11 bases. This chain's CDR3 is CASSVAGAGSGNTIYF. CDR3 bases: TGTGCCAGCAGCGTAGCAGGGGCAGGGTCTGGAAACACCATATATTTT.

The gene calls are TRBV2 and TRBJ1-2; D is ambiguous. The germline V gene encodes CDR1 SNHLY and CDR2 FYNNEI. CDR3 length: 10 amino acids. The V end lost 6 bases, the J end lost 8 bases, and 7 bases lay between the germline ends. The CDR3 protein is CASRGGGYTF. CDR3 nucleotides: TGTGCCAGCAGGGGCGGGGGCTACACCTTC.

This clone was counted many times. This rearrangement joins TRBV4-3 to TRBJ2-6; perhaps TRBD1 as D (6 bases). Germline assignment: CDR1 LGHNA and CDR2 YSLEER. The CDR3 is 16 residues long. Trimming shortened V by 0 bases and J by 0 bases, and 6 bases separated the two germline ends. In DNA, the CDR3 is TGCGCCAGCAGCCAAGACAGGGGCTCTGGGGCCAACGTCCTGACTTTC. Protein product: CASSQDRGSGANVLTF.

Remarks on this clone: The sample carries other DNA sequences with the same CDR3. The chain is built from TRBV5-1 and TRBJ2-7; D not resolved. Germline V gene lookup returns CDR1 SGHRS and CDR2 YFSETQ. This CDR3 has 14 amino acids. Trimming shortened V by 0 bases and J by 0 bases, and 7 bases separated the two germline ends. This chain's CDR3 is CASSLAESSYEQYF. The CDR3 nucleotides read TGCGCCAGCAGCTTGGCGGAGAGCTCCTACGAGCAGTACTTC.

This chain uses TRBV27 with TRBJ2-7; no reliable D call. V lost 5 bases and J 0 bases, leaving 11 bases between the germline ends. Germline V gene lookup returns CDR1 MNHEY and CDR2 SMNVEV (reference sequence). The CDR3 loop spans 14 amino acids. The CDR3 DNA follows: TGTGCCAGCAGTGTCCGGCGGAGCTCCTACGAGCAGTACTTC. As protein: CASSVRRSSYEQYF.

J is TRBJ2-7 and V is TRBV14, with D possibly matching TRBD2 (5 bases). Trimming removed 3 bases from V and 5 bases from J, with 17 bases in between. This CDR3 comprises 15 residues. The germline V gene has CDR1 SGHDN and CDR2 FVKESK. Here the CDR3 DNA reads TGTGCCAGCAGCCATCTCGGGGTATCTTTCCACGAGCAGTACTTC. The encoded protein is CASSHLGVSFHEQYF.

V and J are TRBV7-2 and TRBJ2-7, with 9 positions matching TRBD2. V dropped 2 bases and J dropped 5; count of bases not matched to a gene: 19. Germline V gene lookup returns CDR1 SGHTA and CDR2 FQGNSA. The CDR3 runs to 19 residues. The CDR3 DNA sequence: TGTGCCAGCAGCTTATCCCGCGGGGGGGCCGAGTGGAGTATGCACGAGCAGTACTTC. This sequence encodes CASSLSRGGAEWSMHEQYF. Full variable domain (missing parts from reference TRBV7-2 and TRBJ2-7): GAGVSQSPSNKVTEKGKDVELRCDPISGHTALYWYRQSLGQGLEFLIYFQGNSAPDKSGLPSDRFSAERTGGSVSTLTIQRTQQEDSAVYLCASSLSRGGAEWSMHEQYFGPGTRLTVT.

The chain links TRBV6-1 to TRBJ1-5; D gene unclear. The V end lost 0 bases, the J end lost 7 bases, and 7 bases lay between the germline ends. Germline CDR1 reads MNHNS; CDR2 reads SASEGT. The CDR3 sequence is 13 residues long. CDR3: CASSEAGLQPQHF. In DNA, the CDR3 is TGTGCCAGCAGTGAAGCTGGGCTACAGCCCCAGCATTTT.

The chain recombines TRBV13 with TRBJ2-7; tentative D call: TRBD1 (6 bases). The CDR3 covers 14 residues. The germline gives CDR1 PRHDT, CDR2 FYEKMQ (reference sequence). V was pared by 6 bases and J by 2 bases, with 14 bases between. This chain's CDR3 is CASSNPDRPYEQYF. CDR3 bases: TGTGCCAGCAGTAATCCTGACAGGCCCTACGAGCAGTACTTC.

The J gene is TRBJ1-4, the V gene TRBV19; TRBD1 aligns across 8 bases. V shed 6 bases, J shed 7 bases, and the junction held 7 bases outside the gene matches. This CDR3 spans 14 amino acids. Germline V gives CDR1 LNHDA, CDR2 SQIVND (reference sequence). The CDR3 coding sequence is TGTGCCAGTAGCCTGGACAGGGATGTTGAAAAACTGTTTTTT. Translated, it gives CASSLDRDVEKLFF.

The gene calls are TRBV4-1 and TRBJ2-7, with 8 bases aligning to TRBD1. J lost 3 bases, V lost 4 bases, and 11 bases had no gene match. The CDR3 has 16 amino acids. Germline CDR1 reads MGHRA; CDR2 reads YSYEKL. The CDR3 DNA is TGCGCCAGCAGCCCTGACCGGGACAGGAAATTCTACGAGCAGTACTTC. It codes for CASSPDRDRKFYEQYF.

This clone appeared a single time. The chain employs TRBV5-1 and TRBJ1-6; 7 bases fit TRBD1. The trim removed 5 bases at V and 0 bases at J, leaving 8 bases unmatched. In germline, CDR1 is SGHRS, CDR2 YFSETQ. The CDR3 consists of 17 residues. The DNA for the CDR3 is TGCGCCAGCAGGCCTGCTTACAGGGGCTCCTATAATTCACCCCTCCACTTT. The encoded protein is CASRPAYRGSYNSPLHF.

The chain carries TRBV11-3 and TRBJ1-2; 9 nucleotides align to TRBD1. CDR1 and CDR2 from the germline V gene are SGHNT and YENEEA. V lost 4 bases and J lost 7; bases outside the gene matches: 10. CDR3 length equals 15 residues. CDR3 DNA: TGTGCCAGCAGCTCAGCCGGGACAGGGCCCGGTGGCTACACCTTC. This encodes CASSSAGTGPGGYTF.

V is TRBV27 and J is TRBJ2-4; D unclear. V was clipped by 4 bases and J by 3 bases, with 13 bases between them. The V gene's germline CDR1 is MNHEY and CDR2 SMNVEV (reference sequence). CDR3 size: 15 residues. CDR3 protein: CASSSGLVGKNIQYF. CDR3 coding DNA: TGTGCCAGCAGTTCCGGTCTAGTAGGCAAAAACATTCAGTACTTC.